Below are 19 T cell receptor beta chains sequenced from a single sample in a study of shared clonotypes between healthy human individuals. Sequenced by immunoSEQ multiplex PCR; TCRdb stores in-frame clones only, minus some. This table holds some 2,100,000 clones, around 93% found once. Positive CCR7 selection of CD45RO-negative cells yielded the naive CD8 cells, and terminally differentiated effector memory CD45RA+ cells were excluded. The specimen sequenced was naive CD8+ T cells from PBMCs. These receptors originate from a man younger than 35 in good health. Some clones in this sample may be carry-over from other donors' samples.

CDR3 loop: CASSFASSYNEQFF. CDR3 nucleotides: TGTGCCAGCAGCTTTGCGAGTTCCTACAATGAGCAGTTCTTC. The chain uses TRBV7-8 and TRBJ2-1; D not resolved. Germline V gene sequence: CDR1 SGHVS, CDR2 FQNEAQ. The CDR3 length is 14 residues. V was pared by 3 bases and J by 1 base, with 7 bases between.

The V gene is TRBV5-4, the J gene TRBJ2-5; 7 nucleotides align to TRBD2. CDR3 length: 14 amino acids. Germline CDR1 SGHNT, CDR2 YYREEE (reference sequence). J gave up 1 base and V 4 bases, and 4 bases lay outside the gene matches. The CDR3 sequence is CASSQGGGQETQYF. The CDR3, as DNA: TGTGCCAGCAGCCAAGGCGGGGGCCAAGAGACCCAGTACTTC.

This clone was observed once. This chain links TRBV4-3 with TRBJ2-7; 9 positions match TRBD2. Trimming took 0 bases from V and 1 from J; bases not matched to a gene: 7. This CDR3 has 17 amino acids. Germline-derived CDR1 and CDR2 are LGHNA and YSLEER. The CDR3 sequence is CASSQENSGRSSYEQYF. The CDR3 nucleotides read TGCGCCAGCAGCCAAGAGAACAGCGGGAGGAGTTCCTACGAGCAGTACTTC.

The chain carries TRBV5-1 and TRBJ2-2; TRBD2 matches 8 bases. Germline CDR1 reads SGHRS; CDR2 reads YFSETQ. V gave up 0 bases and J gave up 1 base; unmatched junction bases: 5. This CDR3 contains 17 residues. The CDR3 here is CASSLAREGMNTGELFF. The CDR3 DNA reads as TGCGCCAGCAGCTTGGCCCGGGAGGGAATGAACACCGGGGAGCTGTTTTTT.

The V gene is TRBV6-5, the J gene TRBJ1-4; weak D call: TRBD1 (5 bases). CDR3 length equals 14 residues. The germline V and J ends were trimmed by 0 bases and 8 bases, with 10 bases remaining between them. Germline CDR1 MNHEY, CDR2 SVGAGI. Here the CDR3 reads CASSYSRQGEKLFF. The CDR3 DNA reads as TGTGCCAGCAGTTACTCTCGTCAGGGAGAAAAACTGTTTTTT.

The chain uses TRBV18 and TRBJ2-3; 14 positions match TRBD2. Germline V gives CDR1 KGHSH, CDR2 LQKENI. The V gene end was trimmed by 3 bases and the J gene end by 6 bases; junction bases not matched to a gene: 8. There are 17 residues in the CDR3. As DNA, the CDR3 is TGTGCCAGCTCACCCCCGGGACTAGCGGGAGCTATCGATACGCAGTATTTT. It yields the protein CASSPPGLAGAIDTQYF. The full variable domain, its missing parts supplied by reference TRBV18 and TRBJ2-3, is NAGVMQNPRHLVRRRGQEARLRCSPMKGHSHVYWYRQLPEEGLKFMVYLQKENIIDESGMPKERFSAEFPKEGPSILRIQQVVRGDSAAYFCASSPPGLAGAIDTQYFGPGTRLTVL.

This sequence joins TRBV6-1 and TRBJ2-2; 7 bases are a match to TRBD1. CDR3 length: 15 amino acids. The J segment lost 2 bases and the V segment lost 8 bases, leaving 8 bases of the junction unmatched. Per germline, CDR1 MNHNS and CDR2 SASEGT. CDR3 in DNA: TGTGCCAGCTGTTCGGACAGGAGAAACACCGGGGAGCTGTTTTTT. Protein sequence: CASCSDRRNTGELFF.

This chain joins TRBV14 and TRBJ2-5, with 8 nucleotides matching TRBD2. Germline V gives CDR1 SGHDN, CDR2 FVKESK. The J segment lost 4 bases and the V segment lost 1 base, leaving 5 bases of the junction unmatched. The CDR3 runs 15 residues. CDR3 protein: CASSQAGGGRETQYF. The CDR3 DNA sequence: TGTGCCAGCAGCCAAGCCGGCGGGGGGCGAGAGACCCAGTACTTC.

V is TRBV4-1 and J is TRBJ1-2, with TRBD1 matching over 9 bases. Germline V gene data show CDR1 as MGHRA and CDR2 as YSYEKL. Germline trimming cut 4 bases from V and 4 bases from J; bases unmatched to any gene: 10. This CDR3 contains 16 residues. Here the CDR3 reads CASSPRTGDSGYGYTF. The CDR3 nucleotides read TGCGCCAGCAGCCCCCGGACAGGGGATTCAGGCTATGGCTACACCTTC.

V usage is TRBV2 and J usage is TRBJ1-1; the match to TRBD1 covers 8 bases. Germline V gene data show CDR1 as SNHLY and CDR2 as FYNNEI. The CDR3 spans 11 residues. The V segment lost 5 bases and the J segment 8 bases; nucleotides outside the gene matches: 1. CDR3 amino acids: CASSQGAEAFF. CDR3 DNA: TGTGCCAGCAGTCAGGGGGCAGAAGCTTTCTTT.

The V call is TRBV27, the J call TRBJ2-5; 11 bases map to TRBD1. Germline lookup yields CDR1 MNHEY and CDR2 SMNVEV (reference sequence). The J segment lost 9 bases and the V segment lost 6 bases, leaving 6 bases of the junction unmatched. CDR3 length: 13 residues. The CDR3 coding sequence is TGTGCCAGCAGCGTGGACAGGGGGCAGCCCCAGTACTTC. Translating it yields CASSVDRGQPQYF.

The chain combines TRBV4-1 with TRBJ1-5; D possibly corresponds to TRBD1 (5 bases). The V and J ends lost 0 bases and 9 bases respectively, with 15 bases between them. The CDR3 sequence is 15 residues long. The germline V gene encodes CDR1 MGHRA and CDR2 YSYEKL. The CDR3 loop is CASSQEGQGLWPQHF. The CDR3 DNA follows: TGCGCCAGCAGCCAAGAAGGTCAGGGCTTATGGCCCCAGCATTTT.

V usage is TRBV29-1 and J usage is TRBJ2-1; 14 bases agree with TRBD2. CDR3 length: 19 amino acids. The germline V gene has CDR1 SQVTM and CDR2 ANQGSEA. The junction had 14 bases not matched to a gene; V was cut back by 4 bases and J by 3 bases. CDR3 coding DNA: TGCAGCGTTGTTGGGGATGGGACTAGCGGGAGACGTGTCTACAATGAGCAGTTCTTC. The encoded protein is CSVVGDGTSGRRVYNEQFF.

The V call is TRBV5-6, the J call TRBJ2-7; TRBD2 matches 10 bases. Trimming took 2 bases from V and 7 from J; bases not matched to a gene: 9. The CDR3 sequence is 15 residues long. Germline assignment: CDR1 SGHDT and CDR2 YYEEEE. In DNA, the CDR3 is TGTGCCAGCAGCTTTGGACTAGCGGCCCCGGGAGAGCAGTACTTC. Protein sequence: CASSFGLAAPGEQYF. Filled out from reference TRBV5-6 and TRBJ2-7, the complete variable domain reads DAGVTQSPTHLIKTRGQQVTLRCSPKSGHDTVSWYQQALGQGPQFIFQYYEEEERQRGNFPDRFSGHQFPNYSSELNVNALLLGDSALYLCASSFGLAAPGEQYFGPGTRLTVT.

This sequence joins TRBV10-3 and TRBJ2-7; TRBD1 matches 9 bases. The CDR3 consists of 15 residues. Germline values: CDR1 ENHRY, CDR2 SYGVKD. J was trimmed by 2 bases and V by 5 bases; bases with no gene match: 7. CDR3 protein: CAISIPGQGPYEQYF. CDR3 nucleotides: TGTGCCATCAGTATCCCGGGACAGGGTCCCTACGAGCAGTACTTC.

The chain uses TRBV11-2 and TRBJ2-7; TRBD1 aligns across 11 bases. Germline V gives CDR1 SGHAT, CDR2 FQNNGV. V trimming: 5 bases; J trimming: 3 bases; junction bases outside the gene matches: 9. This CDR3 contains 16 residues. The CDR3 coding sequence is TGTGCCAGCAGCCCCAGGCAGGGACAGGGGGTCTACGAGCAGTACTTC. Its protein product is CASSPRQGQGVYEQYF.

The genes are TRBV4-1 and TRBJ2-2, with 8 bases that match TRBD2. This CDR3 contains 18 residues. J lost 0 bases, V lost 2 bases, and 8 bases had no gene match. Germline V lookup: CDR1 MGHRA, CDR2 YSYEKL. The CDR3 sequence is CASSQREGEPSNTGELFF. The DNA for the CDR3 is TGCGCCAGCAGCCAACGGGAGGGAGAACCCTCGAACACCGGGGAGCTGTTTTTT.

Points on this clone: Other DNA sequences in this sample translate to the same CDR3. J is TRBJ2-1 and V is TRBV27; 14 nucleotides agree with TRBD2. Trimming cost V 5 bases and J 6 bases; bases outside gene matches: 3. The CDR3 contains 15 residues. Per germline, CDR1 MNHEY and CDR2 SMNVEV (reference sequence). As DNA, the CDR3 is TGTGCCAGCAGTCCAGGGACTAGCGGGGGCAATGAGCAGTTCTTC. This codes for CASSPGTSGGNEQFF.

This chain uses TRBV7-9 with TRBJ1-4, with D maybe TRBD1 (5 bases). The V gene lost 6 bases and the J gene lost 8 bases, with 19 bases spanning the gap. This CDR3 has 15 residues. CDR1 SEHNR and CDR2 FQNEAQ come from the germline V gene (reference sequence). The CDR3 DNA sequence: TGTGCCAGCAGAGATCCCCCAGGGTTGGGGGAAAAACTGTTTTTT. Residues: CASRDPPGLGEKLFF.